A selection of T cell receptor beta chains follows, all from one sample in a study of T-cell memory formation after mild COVID-19. TCRdb reanalysed the 5' RACE reads using MiXCR and keeps one entry per CDR3 protein. The table lists roughly 550,000 distinct CDR3 sequences, around 20% of them singletons. The sequencing sample was made of PBMCs or a T cell subset sorted from them (not recorded which). These receptors were taken from an adult woman who had mild COVID-19 (a few samples of this study predate the infection). Cell type and time point are not known. CDR3s include the opening cysteine and the closing phenylalanine or tryptophan.

TRBV7-3	TRBJ2-6	CASSSTGGLLSGANVLTF
TRBV4-2	TRBJ1-6	CASSHGGEGGALHF
TRBV18	TRBJ1-4	CASSQRTATNEKLFF
TRBV19	TRBJ2-1	CASSITKRELGNEQFF
TRBV7-2	TRBJ2-2	CASSSDTANTGELFF
TRBV5-1	TRBJ1-4	CASSLLQGDEKLFF
TRBV12-3/TRBV12-4	TRBJ1-2	CASSSALGRIGRLQGYTF
TRBV5-1	TRBJ2-3	CASSNVRAGQGRDTQYF
TRBV5-1	TRBJ2-3	CASSLEWRGRVTDTQYF
TRBV20-1	TRBJ1-3	CSARVGLRNTIYF
TRBV9	TRBJ2-5	CASSASGGSETQYF
TRBV20-1	TRBJ2-1	CSARSNNEQFF
TRBV27	TRBJ2-3	CASRPNPLTGTDTQYF
TRBV29-1	TRBJ2-5	CSVGPTSRGETQYF
TRBV29-1	TRBJ2-7	CSVEGTGYEQYF
TRBV24-1	TRBJ2-3	CATSDPTPTSGGGADTQYF
TRBV27	TRBJ2-2	CASSLGQGRGLTGELFF
TRBV7-9	TRBJ2-7	CASVMAGSNEQYF
TRBV20-1	TRBJ2-5	CSARDVDRILQTQYF
TRBV6-4	TRBJ2-2	CASSDSEGTNTGELFF
TRBV30	TRBJ2-1	CAWSVALAGYNEQFF
TRBV20-1	TRBJ2-1	CSARPSGSSFYNEQFF
TRBV15	TRBJ2-7	CATSRETGYEQYF
TRBV7-2	TRBJ1-1	CASSGRRQRNTEAFF
TRBV11-2	TRBJ2-1	CASSRARVGGNYNEQFF
TRBV5-1	TRBJ2-1	CASSLAGTSGGAWNEQFF
TRBV7-9	TRBJ1-1	CASSPRADWDTEAFF
TRBV7-6	TRBJ2-2	CASSSGLRAGELFF
TRBV6-5	TRBJ2-3	CASTPLGLGGTDTQYF
TRBV18	TRBJ2-7	CASSLTRDRDEEYF
TRBV20-1	TRBJ1-2	CSARDLAAYFYGYTF
TRBV12-5	TRBJ2-3	CASAPGTASTDTQYF
TRBV19	TRBJ1-1	CASSIWGNTEAFF
TRBV6-5	TRBJ1-1	CASRFGRQVNTEAFF
TRBV5-1	TRBJ2-3	CASSLDTPADTQYF
TRBV7-6	TRBJ2-7	CASSTTLQRVDDEQYF
TRBV5-1	TRBJ1-2	CASSLLGGRETYGYTF
TRBV5-1	TRBJ2-2	CASSLGDSTPTTGELFF
TRBV7-9	TRBJ2-2	CASSLRQGAVELFF
TRBV7-2	TRBJ2-7	CASSFREYYEQYF
TRBV19	TRBJ1-5	CASSPMEGGQPQHF
TRBV5-6	TRBJ2-7	CASSLWGSGYEQYF
TRBV4-1	TRBJ1-5	CASSRGLGPSNQPQHF
TRBV15	TRBJ2-2	CATSRDPGPTGLFF
TRBV7-9	TRBJ1-2	CASSPPTGIANYGYTF
TRBV29-1	TRBJ2-2	CSVEDLSSGRAPGELFF
TRBV20-1	TRBJ2-1	CSARKATRASGLYNEQFF
TRBV5-1	TRBJ1-1	CASSPAEGVNTEAFF
TRBV9	TRBJ2-2	CASSPGTARNTGELFF
TRBV5-1	TRBJ2-7	CASSFSPVPVTYEQYF
TRBV5-1	TRBJ2-7	CASRPASGSPYEQYF